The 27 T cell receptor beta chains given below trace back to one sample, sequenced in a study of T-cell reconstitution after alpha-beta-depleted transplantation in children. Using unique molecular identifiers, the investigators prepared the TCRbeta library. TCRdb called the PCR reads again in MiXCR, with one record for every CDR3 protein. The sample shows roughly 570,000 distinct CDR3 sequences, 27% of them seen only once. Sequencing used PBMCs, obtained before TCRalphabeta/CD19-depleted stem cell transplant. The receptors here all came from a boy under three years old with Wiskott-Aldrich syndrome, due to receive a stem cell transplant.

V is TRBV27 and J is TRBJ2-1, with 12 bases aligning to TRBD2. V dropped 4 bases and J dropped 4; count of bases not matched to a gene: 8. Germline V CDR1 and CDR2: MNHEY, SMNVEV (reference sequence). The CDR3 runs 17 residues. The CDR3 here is CASSSRLAGVRYNEQFF. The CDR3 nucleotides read TGTGCCAGCAGTTCCCGACTAGCGGGAGTTAGGTACAATGAGCAGTTCTTC.

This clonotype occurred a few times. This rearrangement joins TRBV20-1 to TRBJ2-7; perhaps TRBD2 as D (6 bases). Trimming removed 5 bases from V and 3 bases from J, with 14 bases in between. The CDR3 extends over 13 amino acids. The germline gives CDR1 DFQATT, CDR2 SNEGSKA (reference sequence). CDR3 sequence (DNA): TGCAGTGCTGGGGGGTACGGGAGCTACGAGCAGTACTTC. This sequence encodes CSAGGYGSYEQYF.

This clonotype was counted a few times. The CDR3 spells CASSGTGTRVAGELFF. The CDR3 DNA sequence: TGCGCCAGCAGCGGAACCGGGACTAGGGTAGCCGGGGAGCTGTTTTTT. This rearrangement joins TRBV5-1 to TRBJ2-2, with TRBD2 identical over 8 bases. Per germline, CDR1 SGHRS and CDR2 YFSETQ. CDR3 size: 16 residues. V lost 4 bases and J lost 6; bases outside the gene matches: 11.

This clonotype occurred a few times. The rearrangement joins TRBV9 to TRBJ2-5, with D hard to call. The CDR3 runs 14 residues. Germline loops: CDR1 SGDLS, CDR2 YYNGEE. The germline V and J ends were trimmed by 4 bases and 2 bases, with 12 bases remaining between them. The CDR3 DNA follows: TGTGCCAGCAGCTCTACCGGTTATCAAGAGACCCAGTACTTC. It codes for CASSSTGYQETQYF.

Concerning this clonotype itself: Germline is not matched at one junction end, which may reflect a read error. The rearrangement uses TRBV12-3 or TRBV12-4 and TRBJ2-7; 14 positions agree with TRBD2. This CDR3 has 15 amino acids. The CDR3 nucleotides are TGCTCCAGCAGCCCGGGACTAGCGGGAGTCTACGAGCAGTACTTC. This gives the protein CSSSPGLAGVYEQYF.

The CDR3 here is CASSVDRATYEQYF. CDR3 DNA sequence: TGCGCCAGCAGCGTGGACAGGGCCACGTACGAGCAGTACTTC. This chain joins TRBV5-1 and TRBJ2-7; 8 positions agree with TRBD1. Germline V CDR1 and CDR2: SGHRS, YFSETQ. There are 14 residues in the CDR3. The J segment lost 4 bases and the V segment lost 4 bases, leaving 7 bases of the junction unmatched.

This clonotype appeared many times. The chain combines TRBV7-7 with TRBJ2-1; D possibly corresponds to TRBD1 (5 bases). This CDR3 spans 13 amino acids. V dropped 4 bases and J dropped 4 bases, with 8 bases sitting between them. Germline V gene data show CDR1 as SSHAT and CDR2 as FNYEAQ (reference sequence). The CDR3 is CASSSDRYNEQFF. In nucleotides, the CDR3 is TGTGCCAGCAGCTCCGACAGATACAATGAGCAGTTCTTC.

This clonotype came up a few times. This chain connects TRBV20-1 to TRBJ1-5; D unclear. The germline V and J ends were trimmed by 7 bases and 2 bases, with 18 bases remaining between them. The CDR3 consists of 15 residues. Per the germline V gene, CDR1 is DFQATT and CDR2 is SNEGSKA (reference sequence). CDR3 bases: TGCAGTGGGAGGAAGGAGTGGACGGGCAATCAGCCCCAGCATTTT. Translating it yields CSGRKEWTGNQPQHF.

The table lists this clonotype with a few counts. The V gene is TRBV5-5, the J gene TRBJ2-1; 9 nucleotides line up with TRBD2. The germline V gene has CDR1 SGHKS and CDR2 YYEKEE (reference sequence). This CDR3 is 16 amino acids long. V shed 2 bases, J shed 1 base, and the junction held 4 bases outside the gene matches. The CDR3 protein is CASSFYSGRSYNEQFF. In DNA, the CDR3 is TGTGCCAGCAGCTTCTATAGCGGGAGATCCTACAATGAGCAGTTCTTC.

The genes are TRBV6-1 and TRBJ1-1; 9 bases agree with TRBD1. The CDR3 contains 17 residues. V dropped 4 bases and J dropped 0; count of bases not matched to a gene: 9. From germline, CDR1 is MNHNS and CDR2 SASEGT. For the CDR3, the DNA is TGTGCCAGCAGTGTGGGGGACAGGGTTCGTATGAACACTGAAGCTTTCTTT. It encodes CASSVGDRVRMNTEAFF.

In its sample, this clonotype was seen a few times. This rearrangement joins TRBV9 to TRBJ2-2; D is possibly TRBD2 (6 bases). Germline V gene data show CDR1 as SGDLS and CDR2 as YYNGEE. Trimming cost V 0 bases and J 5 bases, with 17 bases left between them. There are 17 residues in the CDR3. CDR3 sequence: CASSVGAGSGRTGELFF. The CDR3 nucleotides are TGTGCCAGCAGCGTAGGAGCTGGGTCGGGGAGGACCGGGGAGCTGTTTTTT.

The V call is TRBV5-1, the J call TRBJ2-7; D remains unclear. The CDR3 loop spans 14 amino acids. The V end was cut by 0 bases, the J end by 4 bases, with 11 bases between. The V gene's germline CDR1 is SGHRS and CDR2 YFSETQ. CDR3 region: CASSLALNLYEQYF. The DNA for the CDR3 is TGCGCCAGCAGCTTGGCACTGAATCTTTACGAGCAGTACTTC. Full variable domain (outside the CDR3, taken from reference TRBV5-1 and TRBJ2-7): KAGVTQTPRYLIKTRGQQVTLSCSPISGHRSVSWYQQTPGQGLQFLFEYFSETQRNKGNFPGRFSGRQFSNSRSEMNVSTLELGDSALYLCASSLALNLYEQYFGPGTRLTVT.

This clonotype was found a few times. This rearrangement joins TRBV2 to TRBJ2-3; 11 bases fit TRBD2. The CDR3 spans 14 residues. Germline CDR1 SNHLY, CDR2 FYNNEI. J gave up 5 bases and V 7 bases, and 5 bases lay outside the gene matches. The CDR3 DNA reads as TGTGCCAGCACCCGACTAGCGGGACTAGATACGCAGTATTTT. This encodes CASTRLAGLDTQYF. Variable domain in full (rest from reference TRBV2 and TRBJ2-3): EPEVTQTPSHQVTQMGQEVILRCVPISNHLYFYWYRQILGQKVEFLVSFYNNEISEKSEIFDDQFSVERPDGSNFTLKIRSTKLEDSAMYFCASTRLAGLDTQYFGPGTRLTVL.

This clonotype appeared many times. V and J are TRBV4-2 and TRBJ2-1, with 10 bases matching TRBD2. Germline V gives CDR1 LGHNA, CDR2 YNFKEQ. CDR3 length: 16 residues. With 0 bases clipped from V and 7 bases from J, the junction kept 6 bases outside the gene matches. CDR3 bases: TGTGCCAGCAGCCAAGATCCAGCGGGAGGGCCGAATGAGCAGTTCTTC. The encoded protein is CASSQDPAGGPNEQFF.

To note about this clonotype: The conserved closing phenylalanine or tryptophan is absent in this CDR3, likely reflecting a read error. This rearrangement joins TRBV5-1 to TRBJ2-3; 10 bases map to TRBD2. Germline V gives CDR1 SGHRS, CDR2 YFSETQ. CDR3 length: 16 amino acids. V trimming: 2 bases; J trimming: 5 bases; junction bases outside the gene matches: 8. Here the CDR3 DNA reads TGCGCCAGCAGCTTCCTAGCGGGAGTCAGGGAAGATACGCAGTATTAT. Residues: CASSFLAGVREDTQYY.

Here the CDR3 reads CSGQLQETQYF. CDR3 DNA: TGCAGTGGACAACTTCAAGAGACCCAGTACTTC. The J gene is TRBJ2-5, the V gene TRBV20-1, with unresolved D. Between the trimmed V and J ends, which lost 7 bases and 2 bases, there was a span of 8 bases. The V gene's germline CDR1 is DFQATT and CDR2 SNEGSKA (reference sequence). CDR3 length: 11 amino acids.

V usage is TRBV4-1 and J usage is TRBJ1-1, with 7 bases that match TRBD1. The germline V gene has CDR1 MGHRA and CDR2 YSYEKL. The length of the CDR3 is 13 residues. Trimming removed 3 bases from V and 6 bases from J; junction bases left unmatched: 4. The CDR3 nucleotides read TGCGCCAGCAGCCAGACAGGGTGGTCTGAAGCTTTCTTT. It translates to CASSQTGWSEAFF.

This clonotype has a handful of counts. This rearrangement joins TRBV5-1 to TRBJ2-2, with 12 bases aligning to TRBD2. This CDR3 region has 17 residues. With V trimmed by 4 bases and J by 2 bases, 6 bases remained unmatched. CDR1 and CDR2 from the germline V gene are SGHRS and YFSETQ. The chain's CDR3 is CASSPGLAGANTGELFF. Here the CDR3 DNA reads TGCGCCAGCAGCCCGGGACTAGCGGGCGCAAACACCGGGGAGCTGTTTTTT.

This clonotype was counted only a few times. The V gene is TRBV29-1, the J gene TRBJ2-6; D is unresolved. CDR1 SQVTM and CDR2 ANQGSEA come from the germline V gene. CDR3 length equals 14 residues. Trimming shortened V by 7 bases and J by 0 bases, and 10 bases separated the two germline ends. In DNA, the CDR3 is TGCAGCGCCCTGGTGGGCTCTGGGGCCAACGTCCTGACTTTC. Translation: CSALVGSGANVLTF.

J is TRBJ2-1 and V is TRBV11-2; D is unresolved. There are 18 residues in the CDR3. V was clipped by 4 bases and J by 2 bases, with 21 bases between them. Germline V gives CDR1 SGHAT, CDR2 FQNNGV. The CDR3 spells CASSSIGSWPPPYNEQFF. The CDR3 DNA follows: TGTGCCAGCAGCTCAATCGGCTCGTGGCCTCCCCCCTACAATGAGCAGTTCTTC.

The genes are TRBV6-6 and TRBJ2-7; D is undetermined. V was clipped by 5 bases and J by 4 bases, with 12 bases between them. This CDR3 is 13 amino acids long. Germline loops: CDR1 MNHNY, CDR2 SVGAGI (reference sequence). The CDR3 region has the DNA TGTGCCAGCAGTCGGTACGGCTCATACGAGCAGTACTTC. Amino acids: CASSRYGSYEQYF.

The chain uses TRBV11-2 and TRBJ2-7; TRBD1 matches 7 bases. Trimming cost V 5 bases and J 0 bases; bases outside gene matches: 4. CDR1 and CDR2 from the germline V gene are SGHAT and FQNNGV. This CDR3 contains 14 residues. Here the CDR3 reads CASSQGQLSYEQYF. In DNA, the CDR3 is TGTGCCAGCAGCCAGGGACAGCTCTCCTACGAGCAGTACTTC.

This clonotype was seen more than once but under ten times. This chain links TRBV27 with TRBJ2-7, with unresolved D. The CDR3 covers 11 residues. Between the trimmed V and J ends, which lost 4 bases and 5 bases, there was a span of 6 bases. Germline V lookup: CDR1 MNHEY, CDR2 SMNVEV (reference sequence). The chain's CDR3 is CASSSPDEQYF. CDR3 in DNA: TGTGCCAGCAGTTCCCCTGACGAGCAGTACTTC.

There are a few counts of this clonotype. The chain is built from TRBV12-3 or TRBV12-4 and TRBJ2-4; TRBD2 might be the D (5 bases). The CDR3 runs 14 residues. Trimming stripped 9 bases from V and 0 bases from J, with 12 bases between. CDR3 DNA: TGTGCCAGAACACCAGCGGTAGCCAAAAACATTCAGTACTTC. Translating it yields CARTPAVAKNIQYF.

Here the CDR3 DNA reads TGCGCCAGCAGCTTGGAGCGGGCCACTGGGGGAGAGACCCAGTACTTC. It codes for CASSLERATGGETQYF. V is TRBV5-1 and J is TRBJ2-5; D is possibly TRBD2 (6 bases). This CDR3 has 16 amino acids. Per germline, CDR1 SGHRS and CDR2 YFSETQ. V shed 0 bases and J shed 4 bases, with 16 bases lying between them.

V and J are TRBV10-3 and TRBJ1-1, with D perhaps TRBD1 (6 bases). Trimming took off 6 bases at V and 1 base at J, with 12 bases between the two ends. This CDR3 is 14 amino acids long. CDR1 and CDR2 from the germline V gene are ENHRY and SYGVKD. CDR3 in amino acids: CAISNTGSNTEAFF. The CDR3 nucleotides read TGTGCCATCAGCAACACAGGGTCGAACACTGAAGCTTTCTTT.

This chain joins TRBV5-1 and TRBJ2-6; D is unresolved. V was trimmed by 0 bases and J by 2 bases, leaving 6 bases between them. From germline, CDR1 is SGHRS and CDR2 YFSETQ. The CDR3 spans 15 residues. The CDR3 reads CASSLEDTGANVLTF. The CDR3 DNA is TGCGCCAGCAGCTTGGAAGACACTGGGGCCAACGTCCTGACTTTC.